The 3 T cell receptor beta chains below come from one sample, sequenced in a study of graft-versus-host responses after intestinal transplantation. Their antigens are not known. Sequenced by immunoSEQ multiplex PCR; TCRdb stores in-frame clones only, minus some. This table has over 65,000 clones, under 95% appearing once. The sequences come from unstimulated CD8+ T cells sorted from spleen or lymph node cells, collected before transplant. These receptors were collected from a human donor who was the organ donor for an intestinal transplant.

This sequence joins TRBV7-2 and TRBJ1-4, with D possibly matching TRBD1 (5 bases). The germline CDR1 and CDR2 sequences are SGHTA and FQGNSA. This CDR3 comprises 13 residues. Trimming stripped 5 bases from V and 8 bases from J, with 12 bases between. The chain's CDR3 is CASSPGGGEKLFF. The CDR3 DNA reads TGTGCCAGCAGCCCCGGGGGGGGAGAAAAACTGTTTTTT.

In DNA, the CDR3 is TGCGCCAGCAGCCTGGGACTAGCGTCCAACGAGCAGTACTTC. It encodes CASSLGLASNEQYF. The gene calls are TRBV5-1 and TRBJ2-7, with 10 bases aligning to TRBD2. The V and J ends lost 4 bases and 5 bases, in that order; junction bases with no gene match: 6. The V gene's germline CDR1 is SGHRS and CDR2 YFSETQ. The CDR3 loop spans 14 amino acids.

The genes are TRBV5-4 and TRBJ2-7; TRBD1 matches 9 bases. This CDR3 has 14 amino acids. The germline CDR1 and CDR2 sequences are SGHNT and YYREEE (reference sequence). The ends lost 4 bases at V and 3 bases at J; junction bases unmatched: 5. In DNA, the CDR3 is TGTGCCAGCAGCGGGGACAGGGAGCTCTACGAGCAGTACTTC. Encoded protein: CASSGDRELYEQYF.